This T cell receptor (beta chain) was found in a study of T cell responses to AZD1222 COVID-19 vaccine listed by TCRdb under 2021. Notes on the research overall: AZD1222 recipients given second doses at about 4 weeks or at about 12 weeks were pooled, since spike-specific TCR depth and breadth were not found to differ between the two schedules. Trial participants were enrolled by age into 18-55, 56-69 and 70-plus year subgroups, with roughly 160, 29 and 62 TCR-sequenced participants respectively. A total of over 230 trial participants underwent TCR sequencing, of whom approximately 200 had received two doses of AZD1222 and approximately 26 had received two doses of the MenACWY control vaccine.

CDR1 and CDR2 (ENHRY, SYGVKD) derive from the germline V gene. V has 11 bases trimmed and J has 8 bases trimmed; junction bases matching no gene number 8. The CDR3 sequence holds 13 residues, the cysteine and phenylalanine included. CDR3 DNA is the only sequence kept; it has 39 bases, read in frame from the first base. About this clone itself: The antigen it recognizes is unknown. No base quality values were provided; no much bigger clone lies one nucleotide off.

The CDR3 regions of human TCRbeta chains were analyzed by immunosequencing. The authors processed their data as follows. Repertoire TCRs were matched against a reference library of SARS-CoV-2-specific TCRs generated with the MIRA antigen-specificity platform. Breadth meant the fraction of unique TCRs that were SARS-CoV-2-associated, whereas depth meant the fraction of total T cells that were SARS-CoV-2-associated. Using the MIRA data, every spike-specific TCR was mapped to the spike region that the TCR reacted to and assigned to either a CD4 or a CD8 class. Log10-transformed breadth and depth values were compared by one-way ANOVA with Sidak's multiple comparisons tests. In its TCRdb copy, this immuneACCESS table keeps in-frame sequences only and misses some clones. Where compared with another copy, unresolved V genes explain less than half of these, and the others have no known cause. V, J and clone size are those of that table, while D and trimming were read from the DNA. This sample gives approximately 150,000 clones in total; about 94% of them show up just once. The ten largest clonotypes hold 5.4% of the sample.

Study-wide conclusions, independent of this receptor: Epitopes outside the regions mutated in the B.1.351 and B.1.1.7 variants were reportedly recognized by nearly half of the unique spike-specific TCRs. A significant rise in spike-specific TCR breadth and depth was observed after two AZD1222 doses relative to day 0 and relative to MenACWY recipients. Because no samples from the day 14 peak response were available, repertoires could be characterized only after the peak T cell response. The vaccine-associated CD4 TCRs covered the entire spike protein, and the dominant responses fell in regions 160-218 and 743-854. Only 5 to 7 AZD1222 recipients were SARS-CoV-2 seropositive at baseline, limiting conclusions about previously exposed vaccinees. The 56-69-year group was small, and its depth increase did not reach significance, likely because of low power. Most participants were white British and females outnumbered males, and the authors suggested that clonal diversity may have been underestimated.

The time point label, read with the paper, signifies: baseline before first vaccination. Vaccinee samples were obtained from the UK trials COV001 and COV002, which included a single-blind randomized controlled phase 2/3 trial of AZD1222 (ChAdOx1 nCoV-19) in healthy adults. For TCRbeta chain sequencing, PBMC samples were collected from trial participants at day 0 and at day 28 after the second dose. This sample comprised peripheral blood, obtained on day 0 of AZD1222 vaccination. The chain joins TRBV10-3 to TRBJ1-4; 10 bases in the middle match TRBD1. This clonotype was obtained from an adult in good health. The CDR3 has the sequence CAVGTGAPEKLFF. The nucleotides read TGTGCCGTCGGGACAGGGGCACCCGAAAAACTGTTTTTT.